These 9 T cell receptor beta chains originate from one sample sequenced in a study of early T cells in non-severe SARS-CoV-2 infection. Each CDR3 protein gets one entry after TCRdb re-called the 5' RACE reads with MiXCR. The sample consists of under 65,000 distinct CDR3 sequences, around an eighth of them appearing once. The material sequenced was whole blood. These receptors were collected from an adult who was a healthcare worker with PCR-confirmed SARS-CoV-2 infection or an uninfected control (not recorded which).

A note on this clonotype: At one end, the junction sequence differs from germline, possibly due to a read error. The V call is TRBV5-1, the J call TRBJ2-1; tentatively, D is TRBD1 (7 bases). The germline V gene encodes CDR1 SGHRS and CDR2 YFSETQ. The CDR3 sequence is 15 residues long. CDR3 nucleotide sequence: TGCGCCAGCAGCTGGGGACAGCAGGGAGGTAATGAGCAGCTCTTC. Encoded protein: CASSWGQQGGNEQLF.

The table lists this clonotype with a few counts. The chain uses TRBV19 and TRBJ1-6, with unresolved D. The CDR3 spans 14 residues. Trimming cost V 7 bases and J 9 bases, with 16 bases left between them. CDR1 is LNHDA and CDR2 is SQIVND in the germline V gene (reference sequence). This chain's CDR3 is CASTEQVFGSPLHF. In DNA, the CDR3 is TGTGCCAGTACCGAGCAGGTGTTTGGTTCACCCCTCCACTTT.

The chain employs TRBV2 and TRBJ2-3; D call uncertain. Germline V gene sequence: CDR1 SNHLY, CDR2 FYNNEI. The CDR3 contains 13 residues. Trimming removed 7 bases at V and 0 bases at J, with 8 bases between. The CDR3 DNA is TGTGCCAGCAAGGGCCCTAGCACAGATACGCAGTATTTT. Translated, it gives CASKGPSTDTQYF.

The chain recombines TRBV11-2 with TRBJ2-1; TRBD2 might be the D (5 bases). Trimming removed 5 bases from V and 15 bases from J, with 17 bases in between. Germline CDR1 reads SGHAT; CDR2 reads FQNNGV. The CDR3 is made up of 12 amino acids. CDR3 residues: CASSQPVSSPFF. CDR3 nucleotides: TGTGCCAGCAGCCAACCGGTGTCTAGCCCGTTCTTC.

In this sample, this clonotype turned up many times. V gene TRBV2 combines with J gene TRBJ1-1; D is ambiguous. Looked up from germline, CDR1 is SNHLY and CDR2 is FYNNEI. The length of the CDR3 is 12 residues. Trimming pared 4 bases from V and 5 bases from J, leaving 8 bases between. CDR3 residues: CASSVEGTEAFF. In nucleotides, the CDR3 is TGTGCCAGCAGTGTTGAGGGTACTGAAGCTTTCTTT.

The chain joins TRBV6-5 to TRBJ1-1; no reliable D call. Trimming stripped 8 bases from V and 5 bases from J, with 18 bases between. Looked up from germline, CDR1 is MNHEY and CDR2 is SVGAGI. This CDR3 has 14 amino acids. The CDR3 is CASSRDPKDTEAFF. CDR3 in DNA: TGTGCCAGCTCTCGAGACCCTAAGGATACTGAAGCTTTCTTT.

V and J are TRBV20-1 and TRBJ2-7; a weak D match, TRBD1 (5 bases). Germline V gene lookup returns CDR1 DFQATT and CDR2 SNEGSKA (reference sequence). Trimming stripped 6 bases from V and 1 base from J, with 16 bases between. The CDR3 covers 14 residues. The CDR3 DNA reads TGCAGTGCCCTCAGGGCTGGTATATCCTACGAGCAGTACTTC. This codes for CSALRAGISYEQYF.

This clonotype was observed a few times. The chain is built from TRBV7-2 and TRBJ1-5; D remains ambiguous. The V gene's germline CDR1 is SGHTA and CDR2 FQGNSA. V lost 4 bases and J lost 7, with 11 bases in between. This CDR3 contains 13 residues. The CDR3 sequence: CASSSNDRQPQHF. The CDR3 bases are TGTGCCAGCAGCTCAAACGACCGGCAGCCCCAGCATTTT.

This clonotype was picked up many times. The J gene is TRBJ2-5, the V gene TRBV11-3; 7 bases align to TRBD1. Germline CDR1 reads SGHNT; CDR2 reads YENEEA. This CDR3 is built from 13 residues. V shed 0 bases and J 5 bases; nucleotides not matched to a gene: 0. The CDR3 loop reads CASSLEQGETQYF. The CDR3 nucleotides read TGTGCCAGCAGCTTAGAACAGGGGGAGACCCAGTACTTC.